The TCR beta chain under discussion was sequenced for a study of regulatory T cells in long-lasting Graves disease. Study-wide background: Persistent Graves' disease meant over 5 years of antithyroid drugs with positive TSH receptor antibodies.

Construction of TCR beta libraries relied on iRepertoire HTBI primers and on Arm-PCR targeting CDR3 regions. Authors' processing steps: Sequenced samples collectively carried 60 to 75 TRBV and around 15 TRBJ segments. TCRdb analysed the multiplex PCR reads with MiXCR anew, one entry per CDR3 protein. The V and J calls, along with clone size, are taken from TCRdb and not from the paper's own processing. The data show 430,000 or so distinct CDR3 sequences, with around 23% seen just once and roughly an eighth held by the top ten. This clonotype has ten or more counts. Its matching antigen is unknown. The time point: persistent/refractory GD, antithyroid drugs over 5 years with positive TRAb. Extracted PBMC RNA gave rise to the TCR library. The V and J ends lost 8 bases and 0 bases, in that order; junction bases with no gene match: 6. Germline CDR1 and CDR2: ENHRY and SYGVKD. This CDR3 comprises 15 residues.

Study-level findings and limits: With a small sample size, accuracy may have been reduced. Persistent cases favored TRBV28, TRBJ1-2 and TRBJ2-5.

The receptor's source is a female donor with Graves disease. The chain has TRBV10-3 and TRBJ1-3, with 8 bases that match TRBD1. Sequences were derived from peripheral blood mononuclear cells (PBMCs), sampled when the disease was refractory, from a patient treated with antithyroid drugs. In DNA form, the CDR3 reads TGTGCCATCCATCGACAGGGGAGCTCTGGAAACACCATATATTTT. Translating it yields CAIHRQGSSGNTIYF.